In its sample, the clone carrying this TCR beta chain was seen many times. Antigen: not known. This record comes from a study of T cells after yellow fever vaccination. The V and J ends lost 5 bases and 1 base, in that order; junction bases with no gene match: 5. The germline V gene has CDR1 SGHNT and CDR2 YENEEA. This CDR3 is built from 15 residues. MiXCR, run by TCRdb on the 5' RACE reads, gives a single entry per CDR3 protein. The table has hundreds of thousands of distinct CDR3 sequences, about 4% seen once. Overall study findings and caveats: Abundant contaminating clonotypes from the bulk population could appear in FACS-sorted repertoires. Primary-vaccination clones mostly resurfaced post-booster (just under 98% CD4, more than 80% CD8).

This receptor was taken from a man between 18 and 29 years old who received the YFV17D yellow fever vaccine. Material: PBMCs, obtained 5 days after the yellow fever booster vaccination. The chain employs TRBV11-3 and TRBJ2-1, with 7 bases matching TRBD2. The DNA of the CDR3 is TGTGCCAGCAGCCTACTGCGGGAGTCCTACAATGAGCAGTTCTTC. Its protein product is CASSLLRESYNEQFF.